Below are 5 T cell receptor beta chains sequenced from a single sample in a study of shared clonotypes between healthy human individuals. Sequencing was performed with immunoSEQ multiplex PCR; in TCRdb, only in-frame clones are kept and a portion is missing. Of over a million clones listed, over 95% are singletons. Source material: naive CD4+ T cells sorted from blood. The subset was: CD45RA+ positively selected. These receptors were collected from a man younger than 45 in good health.

This clone was seen a single time. The genes are TRBV10-3 and TRBJ2-7; no clear D. CDR3 size: 14 residues. The germline V and J ends were trimmed by 5 bases and 2 bases, with 13 bases remaining between them. The germline CDR1 and CDR2 sequences are ENHRY and SYGVKD. The CDR3 is CAISPRDKTYEQYF. The CDR3 coding sequence is TGTGCCATCAGTCCCCGAGACAAAACCTACGAGCAGTACTTC.

The chain combines TRBV7-9 with TRBJ2-2; possible D gene TRBD1, 6 bases. Germline V gene sequence: CDR1 SEHNR, CDR2 FQNEAQ (reference sequence). This CDR3 comprises 15 residues. Between the trimmed V and J ends, which lost 6 bases and 4 bases, there was a span of 15 bases. CDR3 sequence: CASSPGTISTGELFF. CDR3 nucleotide sequence: TGTGCCAGCAGTCCCGGGACAATCTCCACCGGGGAGCTGTTTTTT.

The V call is TRBV7-2, the J call TRBJ2-7, with D perhaps being TRBD1 or TRBD2 (5 bases each). The germline V gene encodes CDR1 SGHTA and CDR2 FQGNSA. Deletions cut 5 bases from V and 2 bases from J, with 13 bases between. The CDR3 runs to 14 residues. The CDR3, as DNA: TGTGCCAGCAGCCGGGACGCCGCAACCTACGAGCAGTACTTC. As protein: CASSRDAATYEQYF.

The V and J genes are TRBV19 and TRBJ1-2, with TRBD1 identical over 8 bases. Looked up from germline, CDR1 is LNHDA and CDR2 is SQIVND (reference sequence). V shed 9 bases and J 4 bases; nucleotides not matched to a gene: 7. This CDR3 spans 13 amino acids. The CDR3 sequence: CASARGRGYGYTF. CDR3 sequence (DNA): TGTGCCAGCGCCAGGGGGCGCGGCTATGGCTACACCTTC.

V gene TRBV7-9 combines with J gene TRBJ2-1; 7 nucleotides align to TRBD1. Germline V lookup: CDR1 SEHNR, CDR2 FQNEAQ (reference sequence). The CDR3 is made up of 16 amino acids. V dropped 4 bases and J dropped 4; count of bases not matched to a gene: 10. CDR3 residues: CASSSRSGQAYNEQFF. The CDR3, as DNA: TGTGCCAGCAGCTCAAGGTCCGGACAGGCATACAATGAGCAGTTCTTC.